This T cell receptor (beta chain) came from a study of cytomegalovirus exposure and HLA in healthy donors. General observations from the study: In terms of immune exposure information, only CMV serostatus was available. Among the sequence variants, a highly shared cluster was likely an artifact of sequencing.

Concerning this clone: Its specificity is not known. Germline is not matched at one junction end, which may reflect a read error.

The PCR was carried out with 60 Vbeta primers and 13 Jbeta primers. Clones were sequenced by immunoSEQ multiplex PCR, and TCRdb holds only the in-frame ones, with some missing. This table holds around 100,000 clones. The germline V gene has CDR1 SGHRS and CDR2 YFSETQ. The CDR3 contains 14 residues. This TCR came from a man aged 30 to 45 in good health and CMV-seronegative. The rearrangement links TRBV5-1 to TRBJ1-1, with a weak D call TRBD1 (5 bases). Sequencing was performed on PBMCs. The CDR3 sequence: CASGLAGSNTEAFF. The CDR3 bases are TGCGCCAGCGGCTTGGCAGGGTCGAACACTGAAGCTTTCTTT.